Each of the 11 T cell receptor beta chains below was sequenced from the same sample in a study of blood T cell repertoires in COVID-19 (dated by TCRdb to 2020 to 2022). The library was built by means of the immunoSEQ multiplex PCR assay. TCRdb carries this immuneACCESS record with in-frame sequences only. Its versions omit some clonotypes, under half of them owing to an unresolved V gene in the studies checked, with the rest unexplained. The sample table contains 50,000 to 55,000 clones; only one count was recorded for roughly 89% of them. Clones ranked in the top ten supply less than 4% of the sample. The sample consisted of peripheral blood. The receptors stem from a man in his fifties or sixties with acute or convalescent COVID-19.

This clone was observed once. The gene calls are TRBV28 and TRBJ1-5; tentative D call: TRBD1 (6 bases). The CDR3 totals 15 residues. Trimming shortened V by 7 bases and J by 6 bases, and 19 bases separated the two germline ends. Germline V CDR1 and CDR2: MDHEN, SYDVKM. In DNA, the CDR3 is TGTGCCAGCAAAGAACAGGGCTTCTGGGGTCAGCCCCAGCATTTT. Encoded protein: CASKEQGFWGQPQHF.

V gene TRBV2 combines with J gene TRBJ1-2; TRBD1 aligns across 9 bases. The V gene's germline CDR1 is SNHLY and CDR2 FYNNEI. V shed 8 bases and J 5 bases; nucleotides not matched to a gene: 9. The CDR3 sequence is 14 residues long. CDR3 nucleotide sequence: TGTGCCAGCGCGCCGGGACAGGGATTATATGGCTACACCTTC. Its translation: CASAPGQGLYGYTF.

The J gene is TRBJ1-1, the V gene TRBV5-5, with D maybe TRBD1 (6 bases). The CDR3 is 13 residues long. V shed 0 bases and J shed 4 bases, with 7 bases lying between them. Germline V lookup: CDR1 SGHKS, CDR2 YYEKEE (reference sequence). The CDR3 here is CASSLEDSTEAFF. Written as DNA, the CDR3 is TGTGCCAGCAGCTTGGAGGACAGCACTGAAGCTTTCTTT.

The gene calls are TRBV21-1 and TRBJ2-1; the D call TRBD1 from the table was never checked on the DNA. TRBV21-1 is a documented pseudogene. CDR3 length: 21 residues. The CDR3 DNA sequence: TGTGCCAGCAGCAAAGAAAGTAAGACAAGCTTAGACCCCGGCTCCTACAATGAGCAGTTCTTC. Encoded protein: CASSKESKTSLDPGSYNEQFF.

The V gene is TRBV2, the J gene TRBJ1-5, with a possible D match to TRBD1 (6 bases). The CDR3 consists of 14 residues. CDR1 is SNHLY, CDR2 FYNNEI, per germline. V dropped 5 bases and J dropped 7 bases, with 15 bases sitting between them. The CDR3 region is CASSPQGRGQPQHF. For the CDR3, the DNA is TGTGCCAGCAGTCCACAGGGCCGGGGACAGCCCCAGCATTTT.

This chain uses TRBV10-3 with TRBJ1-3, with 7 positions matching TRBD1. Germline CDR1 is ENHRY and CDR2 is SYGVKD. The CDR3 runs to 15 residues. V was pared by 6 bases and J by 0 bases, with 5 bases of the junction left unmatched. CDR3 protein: CAIRNDRASGNTIYF. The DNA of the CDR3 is TGTGCCATCAGAAACGACAGGGCCTCTGGAAACACCATATATTTT.

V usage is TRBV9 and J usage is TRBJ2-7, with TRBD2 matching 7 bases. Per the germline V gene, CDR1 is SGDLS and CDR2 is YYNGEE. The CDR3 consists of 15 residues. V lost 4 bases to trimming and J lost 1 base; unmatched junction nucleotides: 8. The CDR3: CASSLGSGPSYEQYF. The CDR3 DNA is TGTGCCAGCAGCCTGGGTAGCGGGCCTTCCTACGAGCAGTACTTC.

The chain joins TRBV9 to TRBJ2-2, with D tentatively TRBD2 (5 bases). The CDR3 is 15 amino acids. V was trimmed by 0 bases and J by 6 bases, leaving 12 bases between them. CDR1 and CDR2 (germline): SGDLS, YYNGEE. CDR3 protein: CASSVADYGSGELFF. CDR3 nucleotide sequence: TGTGCCAGCAGCGTAGCTGACTACGGCTCCGGGGAGCTGTTTTTT.

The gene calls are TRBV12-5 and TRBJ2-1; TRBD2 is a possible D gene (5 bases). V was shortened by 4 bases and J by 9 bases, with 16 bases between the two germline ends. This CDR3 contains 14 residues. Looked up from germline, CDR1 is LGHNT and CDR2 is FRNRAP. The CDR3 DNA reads TGTGCTAGTGGTTACGAGGGCGTTTTCAGTGAGCAGTTCTTC. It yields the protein CASGYEGVFSEQFF. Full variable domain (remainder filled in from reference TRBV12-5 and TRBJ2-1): DARVTQTPRHKVTEMGQEVTMRCQPILGHNTVFWYRQTMMQGLELLAYFRNRAPLDDSGMPKDRFSAEMPDATLATLKIQPSEPRDSAVYFCASGYEGVFSEQFFGPGTRLTVL.

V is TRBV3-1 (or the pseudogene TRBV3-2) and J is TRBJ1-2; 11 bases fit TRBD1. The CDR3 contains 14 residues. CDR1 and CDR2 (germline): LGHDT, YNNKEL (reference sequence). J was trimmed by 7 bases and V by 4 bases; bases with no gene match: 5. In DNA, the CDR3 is TGTGCCAGCAGCCGCAGGACAGGGGGCAGTGGCTACACCTTC. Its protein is CASSRRTGGSGYTF.

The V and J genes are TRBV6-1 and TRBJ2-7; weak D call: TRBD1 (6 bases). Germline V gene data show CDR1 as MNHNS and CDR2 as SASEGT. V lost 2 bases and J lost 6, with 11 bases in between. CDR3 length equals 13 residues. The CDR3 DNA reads TGTGCCAGCAGTGAAACAGGGCGACGCGAGCAGTACTTC. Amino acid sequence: CASSETGRREQYF.